The 18 T cell receptor beta chains below were found in one sample sequenced in a study of CD8 T cells in ankylosing spondylitis. Each CDR3 protein is one row after TCRdb ran MiXCR on the 5' RACE reads. The profile shows about 210,000 distinct CDR3 sequences, about 7% of them singletons. Overall study findings and caveats: Ankylosing spondylitis blood seemed to carry a telltale TCR beta motif made of eight highly homologous variants.

Antigens for these TCRs are unknown. Sequencing was carried out using blood, either unsorted or a sorted T cell fraction (not recorded which). These receptors all come from a male donor with ankylosing spondylitis.

This clonotype was counted ten times or more. This chain's CDR3 is CASSYATITGELFF. Written as DNA, the CDR3 is TGTGCCAGCAGTTACGCGACGATCACCGGGGAGCTGTTTTTT. The chain employs TRBV6-5 and TRBJ2-2; D remains ambiguous. This CDR3 is built from 14 residues. Germline loops: CDR1 MNHEY, CDR2 SVGAGI. Between the trimmed V and J ends, which lost 2 bases and 4 bases, there was a span of 8 bases.

The CDR3 DNA follows: TGTGCCTGGAGTGTACAGTCGTGGACTGAAGCTTTCTTT. Amino acids: CAWSVQSWTEAFF. The V call is TRBV30, the J call TRBJ1-1; D not resolved. This CDR3 has 13 residues. The V gene's germline CDR1 is GTSNPN and CDR2 SVGIG (reference sequence). Trimming removed 0 bases from V and 5 bases from J, with 10 bases in between.

The sample holds many counts of this clonotype. The V gene is TRBV4-2, the J gene TRBJ2-3; TRBD2 agrees at 9 bases. The CDR3 covers 16 residues. Per the germline V gene, CDR1 is LGHNA and CDR2 is YNFKEQ. After removal of 0 bases from V and 5 bases from J, the junction contained 6 bases not matched to a gene. CDR3 residues: CASSQDLGTSLDTQYF. CDR3 DNA sequence: TGTGCCAGCAGCCAAGATCTAGGGACTAGCTTAGATACGCAGTATTTT.

In its sample, this clonotype was seen many times. The chain carries TRBV6-4 and TRBJ2-1; 9 nucleotides line up with TRBD2. The junction had 7 bases not matched to a gene; V was cut back by 6 bases and J by 1 base. The CDR3 sequence is 16 residues long. Germline V gives CDR1 MRHNA, CDR2 SNTAGT. DNA of the CDR3: TGTGCCAGCAGGGGACTAGCCCTTAAGTCCTACAATGAGCAGTTCTTC. This codes for CASRGLALKSYNEQFF.

This clonotype was detected ten times or more. V gene TRBV11-2 combines with J gene TRBJ2-4; D not certain. Between the trimmed V and J ends, which lost 0 bases and 7 bases, there was a span of 7 bases. This CDR3 comprises 13 residues. Per germline, CDR1 SGHAT and CDR2 FQNNGV. The CDR3 DNA reads as TGTGCCAGCAGCTTAGATCCCCGGAACATTCAGTACTTC. It is translated as CASSLDPRNIQYF.

This clonotype was seen many times. This chain joins TRBV20-1 and TRBJ1-1; tentative D call: TRBD1 (6 bases). V lost 6 bases and J 11 bases, leaving 13 bases between the germline ends. This CDR3 region has 10 residues. Germline CDR1 and CDR2: DFQATT and SNEGSKA (reference sequence). CDR3 in amino acids: CSAPNRDAFF. CDR3 sequence (DNA): TGCAGTGCGCCCAACAGGGACGCTTTCTTT.

This clonotype has more than one count but fewer than ten. This chain links TRBV7-9 with TRBJ2-1, with 8 bases identical to TRBD1. The CDR3 extends over 14 amino acids. The ends lost 5 bases at V and 7 bases at J; junction bases unmatched: 7. Germline assignment: CDR1 SEHNR and CDR2 FQNEAQ (reference sequence). CDR3 loop: CASSPPWTGNEQFF. Here the CDR3 DNA reads TGTGCCAGCAGCCCCCCGTGGACAGGGAATGAGCAGTTCTTC.

This clonotype appeared many times. CDR3 in amino acids: CAWRSWDIGGYTF. The DNA for the CDR3 is TGTGCCTGGAGGTCTTGGGACATCGGCGGCTACACCTTC. The rearrangement uses TRBV30 and TRBJ1-2; TRBD1 might be the D (6 bases). Deletions cut 3 bases from V and 8 bases from J, with 16 bases between. The CDR3 contains 13 residues. Germline loops: CDR1 GTSNPN, CDR2 SVGIG (reference sequence).

This clonotype was found a few times. The V gene is TRBV28, the J gene TRBJ2-7; possibly TRBD1 or TRBD2 for D (5 bases each). CDR3 length equals 18 residues. The V gene's germline CDR1 is MDHEN and CDR2 SYDVKM. V lost 3 bases and J lost 2, with 23 bases in between. In nucleotides, the CDR3 is TGTGCCAGCAGTTTTAAAGGAATCGGGACCCCGCGAGCCTACGAGCAGTACTTC. Its protein is CASSFKGIGTPRAYEQYF.

This clonotype was seen ten or more times. The chain employs TRBV9 and TRBJ2-3; D unclear. The V and J ends lost 4 bases and 7 bases respectively, with 13 bases between them. Germline loops: CDR1 SGDLS, CDR2 YYNGEE. This CDR3 has 13 amino acids. CDR3 DNA sequence: TGTGCCAGCAGCTCCTGGGCCCTTCATACGCAGTATTTT. This translates into CASSSWALHTQYF. Supplemented by reference TRBV9 and TRBJ2-3, the full variable domain reads DSGVTQTPKHLITATGQRVTLRCSPRSGDLSVYWYQQSLDQGLQFLIQYYNGEERAKGNILERFSAQQFPDLHSELNLSSLELGDSALYFCASSSWALHTQYFGPGTRLTVL.

Ten or more counts support this clonotype. The gene calls are TRBV4-3 and TRBJ2-1; TRBD1 aligns across 9 bases. The length of the CDR3 is 15 residues. V shed 3 bases and J 9 bases; nucleotides not matched to a gene: 9. Germline-derived CDR1 and CDR2 are LGHNA and YSLEER. CDR3 nucleotides: TGCGCCAGCAGCCAGCGGACAGGGGAGATCCTTGAGCAGTTCTTC. Translating it yields CASSQRTGEILEQFF.

This clonotype was picked up a small number of times. V usage is TRBV24-1 and J usage is TRBJ2-7, with a possible D match to TRBD2 (5 bases). There are 14 residues in the CDR3. Per the germline V gene, CDR1 is KGHDR and CDR2 is SFDVKD. Trimming took off 1 base at V and 6 bases at J, with 12 bases between the two ends. The CDR3 is CATSDFAGGPEQYF. In DNA form, the CDR3 reads TGTGCCACCAGTGATTTCGCGGGTGGGCCCGAGCAGTACTTC.

At least ten counts were recorded for this clonotype. The chain joins TRBV29-1 to TRBJ2-5; TRBD2 agrees at 10 bases. After removal of 4 bases from V and 4 bases from J, the junction contained 9 bases not matched to a gene. This CDR3 spans 15 amino acids. Germline CDR1 SQVTM, CDR2 ANQGSEA. CDR3 DNA: TGCAGCGTTGGGGCTAGCGGGAGTAGGCGAGAGACCCAGTACTTC. Amino acids: CSVGASGSRRETQYF.

The chain employs TRBV7-2 and TRBJ2-6, with D unclear. CDR1 is SGHTA, CDR2 FQGNSA, per germline. Trimming stripped 5 bases from V and 0 bases from J, with 8 bases between. CDR3 length equals 15 residues. The CDR3 sequence is CASSPLASGANVLTF. CDR3 DNA: TGTGCCAGCAGCCCCCTGGCCTCTGGGGCCAACGTCCTGACTTTC.

In its sample, this clonotype was seen many times. V is TRBV6-4 and J is TRBJ2-3; 10 bases agree with TRBD2. Germline loops: CDR1 MRHNA, CDR2 SNTAGT. The trim removed 7 bases at V and 3 bases at J, leaving 7 bases unmatched. The CDR3 is 15 residues long. Here the CDR3 reads CASKPLAGMTDTQYF. The CDR3 region has the DNA TGTGCCAGCAAACCACTAGCGGGGATGACAGATACGCAGTATTTT.

This sequence joins TRBV20-1 and TRBJ2-1; perhaps D is TRBD1 or TRBD2 (5 bases each). The V and J ends lost 7 bases and 3 bases respectively, with 16 bases between them. Germline CDR1 DFQATT, CDR2 SNEGSKA (reference sequence). The CDR3 sequence is 14 residues long. CDR3 residues: CSGGQGPGYNEQFF. CDR3 in DNA: TGCAGTGGGGGCCAGGGACCGGGCTACAATGAGCAGTTCTTC.

This clonotype was counted many times. CDR3 bases: TGCAGCGTCGGGACATTTGGGGAGACCCAGTACTTC. Residues: CSVGTFGETQYF. The genes are TRBV29-1 and TRBJ2-5, with D possibly TRBD1 on 6 matching bases. V lost 6 bases and J 5 bases, leaving 13 bases between the germline ends. Germline CDR1 and CDR2: SQVTM and ANQGSEA. The CDR3 loop spans 12 amino acids. The full variable domain, in which reference TRBV29-1 and TRBJ2-5 provide the parts outside the CDR3, is SAVISQKPSRDICQRGTSLTIQCQVDSQVTMMFWYRQQPGQSLTLIATANQGSEATYESGFVIDKFPISRPNLTFSTLTVSNMSPEDSSIYLCSVGTFGETQYFGPGTRLLVL.

This clonotype was seen many times. This sequence joins TRBV19 and TRBJ1-2, with D perhaps TRBD1 (6 bases). Germline V gene data show CDR1 as LNHDA and CDR2 as SQIVND (reference sequence). V lost 4 bases and J lost 5, with 11 bases in between. The CDR3 totals 13 residues. In DNA form, the CDR3 reads TGTGCCAGTAGTACTCCAAGGGGGTATGGCTACACCTTC. This encodes CASSTPRGYGYTF.